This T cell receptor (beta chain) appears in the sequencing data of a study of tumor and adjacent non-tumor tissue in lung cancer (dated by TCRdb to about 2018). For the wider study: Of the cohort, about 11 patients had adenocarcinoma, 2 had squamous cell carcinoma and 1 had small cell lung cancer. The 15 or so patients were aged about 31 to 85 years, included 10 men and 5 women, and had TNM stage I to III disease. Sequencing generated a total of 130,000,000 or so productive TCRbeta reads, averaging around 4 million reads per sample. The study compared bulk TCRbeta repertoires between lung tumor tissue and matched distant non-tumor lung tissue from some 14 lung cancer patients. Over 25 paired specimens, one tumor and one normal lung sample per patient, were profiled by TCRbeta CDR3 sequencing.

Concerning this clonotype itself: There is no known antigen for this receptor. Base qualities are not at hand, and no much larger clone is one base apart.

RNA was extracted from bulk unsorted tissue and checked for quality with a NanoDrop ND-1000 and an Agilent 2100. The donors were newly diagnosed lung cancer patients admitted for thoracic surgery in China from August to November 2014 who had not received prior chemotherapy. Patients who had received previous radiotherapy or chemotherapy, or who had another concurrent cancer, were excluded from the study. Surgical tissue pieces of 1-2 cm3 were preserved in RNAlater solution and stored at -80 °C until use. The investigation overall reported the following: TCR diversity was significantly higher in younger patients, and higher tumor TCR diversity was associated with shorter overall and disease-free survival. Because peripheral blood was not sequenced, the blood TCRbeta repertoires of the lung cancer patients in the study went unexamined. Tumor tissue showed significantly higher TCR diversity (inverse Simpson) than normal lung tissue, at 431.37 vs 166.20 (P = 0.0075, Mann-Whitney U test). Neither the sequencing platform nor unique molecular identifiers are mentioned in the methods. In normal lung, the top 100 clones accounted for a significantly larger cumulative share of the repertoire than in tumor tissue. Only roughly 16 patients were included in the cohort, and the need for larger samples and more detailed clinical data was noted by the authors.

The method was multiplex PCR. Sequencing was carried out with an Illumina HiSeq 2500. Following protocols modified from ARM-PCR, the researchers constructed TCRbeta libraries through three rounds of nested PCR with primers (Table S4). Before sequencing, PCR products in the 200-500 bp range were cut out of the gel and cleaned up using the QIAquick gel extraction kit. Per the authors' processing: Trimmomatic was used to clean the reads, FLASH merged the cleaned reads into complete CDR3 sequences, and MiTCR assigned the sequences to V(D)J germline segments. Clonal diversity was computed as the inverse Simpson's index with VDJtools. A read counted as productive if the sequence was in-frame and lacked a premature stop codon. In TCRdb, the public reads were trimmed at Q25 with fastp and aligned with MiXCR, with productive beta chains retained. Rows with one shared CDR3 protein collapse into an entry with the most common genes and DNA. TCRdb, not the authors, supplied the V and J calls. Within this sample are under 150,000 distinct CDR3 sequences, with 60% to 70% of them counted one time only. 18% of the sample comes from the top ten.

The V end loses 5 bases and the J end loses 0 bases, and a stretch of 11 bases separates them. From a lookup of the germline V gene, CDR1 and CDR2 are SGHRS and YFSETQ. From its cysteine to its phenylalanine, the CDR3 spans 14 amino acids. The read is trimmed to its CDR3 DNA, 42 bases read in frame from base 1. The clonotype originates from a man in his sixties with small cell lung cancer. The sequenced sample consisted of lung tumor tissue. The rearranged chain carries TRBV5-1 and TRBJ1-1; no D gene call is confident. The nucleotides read TGCGCCAGCAGTTTGACGGGGATGAACACTGAAGCTTTCTTT. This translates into CASSLTGMNTEAFF.